The entry below gives a single TCR beta chain sequence along with its context. The record originates from a study of blood T cell repertoires in COVID-19. Overall study context: The United States, Italy and Spain were the sources of the acute and convalescent COVID-19 samples.

Authors' processing steps: Nucleated cell counts were estimated from reference gene primer amplification. Assay used: immunoSEQ multiplex PCR; TCRdb lists only in-frame clones, some missing. D and trimming were read from the DNA, whereas the V and J calls and clone size are those reported in that table. The top ten hold over 8.5% of the sample, which has tens of thousands of clones, about 88% seen once. The CDR3 is 13 amino acids. V was trimmed by 5 bases and J by 0 bases, leaving 7 bases between them. Source material: peripheral blood. The sequence came from a human donor in a cohort sampled during active COVID-19. The donor label of this sample is uncertain. V gene TRBV12-3 or TRBV12-4 combines with J gene TRBJ1-1; D remains ambiguous. The CDR3 DNA reads TGTGCCAGCAGTGAGTATATGAACACTGAAGCTTTCTTT. This codes for CASSEYMNTEAFF.